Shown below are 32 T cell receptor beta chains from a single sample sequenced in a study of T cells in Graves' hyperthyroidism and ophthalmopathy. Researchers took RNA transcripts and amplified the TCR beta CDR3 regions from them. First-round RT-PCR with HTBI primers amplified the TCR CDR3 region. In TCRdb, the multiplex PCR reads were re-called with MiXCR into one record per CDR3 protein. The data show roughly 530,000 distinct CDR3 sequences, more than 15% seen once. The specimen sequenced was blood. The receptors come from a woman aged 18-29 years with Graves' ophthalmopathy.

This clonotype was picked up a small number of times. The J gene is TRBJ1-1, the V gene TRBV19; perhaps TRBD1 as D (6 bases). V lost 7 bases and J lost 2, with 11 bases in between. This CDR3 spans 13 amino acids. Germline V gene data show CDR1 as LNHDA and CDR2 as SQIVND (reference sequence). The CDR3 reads CASNRVLNTEAFF. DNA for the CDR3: TGTGCCAGTAACAGGGTTCTAAACACTGAAGCTTTCTTT.

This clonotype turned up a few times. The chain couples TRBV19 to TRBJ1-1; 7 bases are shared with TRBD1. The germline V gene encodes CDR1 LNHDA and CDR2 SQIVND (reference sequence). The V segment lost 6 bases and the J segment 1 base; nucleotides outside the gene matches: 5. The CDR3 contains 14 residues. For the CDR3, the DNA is TGTGCCAGTAGGCAGGGACAGCCGAACACTGAAGCTTTCTTT. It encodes CASRQGQPNTEAFF.

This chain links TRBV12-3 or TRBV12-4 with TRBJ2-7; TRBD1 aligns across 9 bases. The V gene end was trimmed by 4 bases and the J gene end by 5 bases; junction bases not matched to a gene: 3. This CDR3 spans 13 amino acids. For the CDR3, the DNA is TGTGCCAGCAGTTCAAGACAGGGGGACGAGCAGTACTTC. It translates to CASSSRQGDEQYF.

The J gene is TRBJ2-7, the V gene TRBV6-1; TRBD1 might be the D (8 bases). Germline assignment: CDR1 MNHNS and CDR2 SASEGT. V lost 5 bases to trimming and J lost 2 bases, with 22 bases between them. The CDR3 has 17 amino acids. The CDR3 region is CASSRQGRAFRTYEQYF. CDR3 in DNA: TGTGCCAGCAGTCGACAGGGGAGGGCCTTTAGGACCTACGAGCAGTACTTC.

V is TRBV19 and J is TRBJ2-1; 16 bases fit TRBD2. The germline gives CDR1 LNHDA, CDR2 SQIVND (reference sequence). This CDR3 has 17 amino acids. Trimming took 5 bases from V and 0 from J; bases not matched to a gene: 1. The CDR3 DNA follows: TGTGCCAGTAGTGGGACTAGCGGGGGGGCCTCCTACAATGAGCAGTTCTTC. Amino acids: CASSGTSGGASYNEQFF.

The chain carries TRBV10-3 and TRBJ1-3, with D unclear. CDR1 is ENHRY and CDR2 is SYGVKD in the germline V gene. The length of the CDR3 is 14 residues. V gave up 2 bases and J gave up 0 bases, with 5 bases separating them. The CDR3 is CAISERFSGNTIYF. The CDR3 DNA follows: TGTGCCATCAGTGAGAGGTTCTCTGGAAACACCATATATTTT.

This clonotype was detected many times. The CDR3 spells CASSERAASVQETQYF. CDR3 DNA sequence: TGTGCCAGCAGTGAAAGGGCGGCTAGCGTTCAAGAGACCCAGTACTTC. V and J are TRBV6-1 and TRBJ2-5; maybe TRBD2 (6 bases). Germline assignment: CDR1 MNHNS and CDR2 SASEGT. V gave up 2 bases and J gave up 2 bases, with 15 bases separating them. This CDR3 is 16 amino acids long.

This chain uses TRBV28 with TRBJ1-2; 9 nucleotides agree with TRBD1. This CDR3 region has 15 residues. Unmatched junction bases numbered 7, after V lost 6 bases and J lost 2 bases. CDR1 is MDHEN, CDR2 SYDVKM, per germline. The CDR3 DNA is TGTGCCAGCAGGCCCACCGGGACAGGGAACTATGGCTACACCTTC. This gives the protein CASRPTGTGNYGYTF.

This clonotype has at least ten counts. CDR3 DNA sequence: TGTGCCAGCAGCGTAGAGGGGGCTGAAGCTTTCTTT. Translated, it gives CASSVEGAEAFF. The rearrangement links TRBV9 to TRBJ1-1, with D possibly matching TRBD1 (6 bases). In germline, CDR1 is SGDLS, CDR2 YYNGEE. CDR3 length: 12 residues. V was pared by 0 bases and J by 6 bases, with 6 bases between. Looking up the rest from reference TRBV9 and TRBJ1-1 gives the full variable domain: DSGVTQTPKHLITATGQRVTLRCSPRSGDLSVYWYQQSLDQGLQFLIQYYNGEERAKGNILERFSAQQFPDLHSELNLSSLELGDSALYFCASSVEGAEAFFGQGTRLTVV.

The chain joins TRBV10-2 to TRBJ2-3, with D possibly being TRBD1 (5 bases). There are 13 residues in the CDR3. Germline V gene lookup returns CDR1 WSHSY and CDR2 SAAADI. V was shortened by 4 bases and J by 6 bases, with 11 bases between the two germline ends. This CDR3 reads CASSVQGLDTQYF. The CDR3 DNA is TGCGCCAGCAGTGTTCAGGGCCTGGATACGCAGTATTTT.

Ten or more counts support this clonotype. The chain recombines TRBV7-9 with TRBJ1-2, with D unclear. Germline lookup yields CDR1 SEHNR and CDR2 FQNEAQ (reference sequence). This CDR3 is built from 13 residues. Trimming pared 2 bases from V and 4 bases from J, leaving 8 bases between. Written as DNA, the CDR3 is TGTGCCAGCAGCTTACATGGGCCCTATGGCTACACCTTC. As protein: CASSLHGPYGYTF.

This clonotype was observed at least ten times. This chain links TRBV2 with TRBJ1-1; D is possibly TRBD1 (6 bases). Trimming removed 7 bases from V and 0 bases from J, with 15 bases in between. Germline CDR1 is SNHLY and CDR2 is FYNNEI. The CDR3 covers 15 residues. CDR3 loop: CASMTQGRLNTEAFF. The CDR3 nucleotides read TGTGCCAGCATGACCCAGGGGAGGTTGAACACTGAAGCTTTCTTT.

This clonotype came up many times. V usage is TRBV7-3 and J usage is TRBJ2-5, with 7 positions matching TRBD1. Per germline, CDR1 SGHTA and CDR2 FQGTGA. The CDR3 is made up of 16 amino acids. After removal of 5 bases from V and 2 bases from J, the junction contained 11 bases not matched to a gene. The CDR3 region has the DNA TGTGCCAGCAGCAAGTTGGACAGGCGGTCTCAAGAGACCCAGTACTTC. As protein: CASSKLDRRSQETQYF.

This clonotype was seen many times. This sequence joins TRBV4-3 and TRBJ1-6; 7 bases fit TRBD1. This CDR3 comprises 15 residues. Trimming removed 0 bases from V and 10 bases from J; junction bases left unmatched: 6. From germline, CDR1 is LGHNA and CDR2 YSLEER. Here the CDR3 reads CASSQDSQGRSPLHF. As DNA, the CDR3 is TGCGCCAGCAGCCAAGATTCACAGGGGCGGTCACCCCTCCACTTT.

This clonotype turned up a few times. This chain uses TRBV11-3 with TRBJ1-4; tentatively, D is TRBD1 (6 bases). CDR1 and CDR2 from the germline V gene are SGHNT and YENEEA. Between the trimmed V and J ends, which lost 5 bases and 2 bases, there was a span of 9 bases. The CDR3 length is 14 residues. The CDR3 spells CASSKGQTNEKLFF. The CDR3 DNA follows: TGTGCCAGCAGCAAAGGACAGACTAATGAAAAACTGTTTTTT.

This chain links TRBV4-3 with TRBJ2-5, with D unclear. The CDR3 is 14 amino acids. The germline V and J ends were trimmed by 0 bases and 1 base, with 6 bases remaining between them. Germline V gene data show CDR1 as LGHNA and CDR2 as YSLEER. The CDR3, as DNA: TGCGCCAGCAGCCAAGAAATCCGCCAAGAGACCCAGTACTTC. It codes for CASSQEIRQETQYF.

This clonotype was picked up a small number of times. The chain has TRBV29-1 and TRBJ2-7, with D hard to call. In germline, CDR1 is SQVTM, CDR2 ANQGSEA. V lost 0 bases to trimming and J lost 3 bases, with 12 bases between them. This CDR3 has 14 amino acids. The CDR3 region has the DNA TGCAGCGTTGAAGATTTACAAAGGGACTACGAGCAGTACTTC. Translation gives CSVEDLQRDYEQYF.

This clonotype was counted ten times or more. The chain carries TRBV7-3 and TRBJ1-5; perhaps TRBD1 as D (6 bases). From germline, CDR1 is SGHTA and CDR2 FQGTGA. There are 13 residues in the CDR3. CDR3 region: CGQQPVRGQPQHF. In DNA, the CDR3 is TGTGGCCAGCAGCCGGTCAGGGGCCAGCCCCAGCATTTT.

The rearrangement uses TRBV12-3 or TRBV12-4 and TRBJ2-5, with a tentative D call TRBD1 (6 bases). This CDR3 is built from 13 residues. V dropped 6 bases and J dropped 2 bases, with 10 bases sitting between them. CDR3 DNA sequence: TGTGCCAGCAGCAAGGACAGACAAGAGACCCAGTACTTC. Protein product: CASSKDRQETQYF.

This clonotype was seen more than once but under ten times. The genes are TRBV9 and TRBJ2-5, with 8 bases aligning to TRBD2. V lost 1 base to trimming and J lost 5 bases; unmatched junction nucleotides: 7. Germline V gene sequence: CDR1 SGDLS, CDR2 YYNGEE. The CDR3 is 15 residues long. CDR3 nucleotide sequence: TGTGCCAGCAGCGTACTCGGGACTAGTGGGGAGACCCAGTACTTC. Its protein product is CASSVLGTSGETQYF.

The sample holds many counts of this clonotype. The CDR3 DNA is TGTGCCAGCAGTTCCGGGACAGGGCATGGCTACACCTTC. This codes for CASSSGTGHGYTF. V usage is TRBV12-3 or TRBV12-4 and J usage is TRBJ1-2; 9 nucleotides agree with TRBD1. The CDR3 runs to 13 residues. Losses at the gene ends were 4 bases for V and 6 bases for J; bases not matched to a gene: 3.

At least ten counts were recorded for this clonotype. The CDR3 loop reads CSARGLAGEYGNEQFF. The DNA for the CDR3 is TGCAGTGCCCGGGGACTAGCGGGGGAGTACGGCAATGAGCAGTTCTTC. The chain is built from TRBV20-1 and TRBJ2-1; 14 bases align to TRBD2. With V trimmed by 6 bases and J by 6 bases, 10 bases remained unmatched. The V gene's germline CDR1 is DFQATT and CDR2 SNEGSKA (reference sequence). The CDR3 is 16 amino acids.

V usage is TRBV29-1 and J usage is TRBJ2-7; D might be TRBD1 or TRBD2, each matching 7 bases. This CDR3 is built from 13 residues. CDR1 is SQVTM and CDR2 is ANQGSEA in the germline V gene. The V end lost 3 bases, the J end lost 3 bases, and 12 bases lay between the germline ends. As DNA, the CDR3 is TGCAGCGTTGAGGGAGGGGGCTACTACGAGCAGTACTTC. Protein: CSVEGGGYYEQYF.

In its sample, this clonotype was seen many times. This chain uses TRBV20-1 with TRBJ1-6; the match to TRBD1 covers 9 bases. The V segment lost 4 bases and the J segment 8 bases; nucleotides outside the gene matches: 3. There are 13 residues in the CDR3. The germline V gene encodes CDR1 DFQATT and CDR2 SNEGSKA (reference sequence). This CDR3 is CSANRDRDSPLHF. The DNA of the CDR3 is TGCAGTGCTAACCGGGACAGGGATTCACCCCTCCACTTT.

DNA of the CDR3: TGTGCCAGCAGTTACATCAGGACGGCAAAACTGTTTTTT. Encoded protein: CASSYIRTAKLFF. The gene calls are TRBV6-5 and TRBJ1-4; D gene unclear. The length of the CDR3 is 13 residues. Trimming shortened V by 2 bases and J by 10 bases, and 11 bases separated the two germline ends. Germline V gene lookup returns CDR1 MNHEY and CDR2 SVGAGI.

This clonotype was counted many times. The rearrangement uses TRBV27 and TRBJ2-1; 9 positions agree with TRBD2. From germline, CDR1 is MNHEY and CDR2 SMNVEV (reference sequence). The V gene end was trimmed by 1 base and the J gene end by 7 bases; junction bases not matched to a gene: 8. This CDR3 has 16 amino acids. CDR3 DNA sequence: TGTGCCAGCAGTTTATTGATGGCGGGAGGGCCGAATGAGCAGTTCTTC. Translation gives CASSLLMAGGPNEQFF.

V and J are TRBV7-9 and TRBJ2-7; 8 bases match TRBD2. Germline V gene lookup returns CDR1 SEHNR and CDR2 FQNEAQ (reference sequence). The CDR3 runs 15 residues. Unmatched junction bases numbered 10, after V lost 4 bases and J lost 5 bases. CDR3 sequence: CASSSTGGVADEQYF. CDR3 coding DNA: TGTGCCAGCAGCTCCACCGGGGGGGTTGCCGACGAGCAGTACTTC.

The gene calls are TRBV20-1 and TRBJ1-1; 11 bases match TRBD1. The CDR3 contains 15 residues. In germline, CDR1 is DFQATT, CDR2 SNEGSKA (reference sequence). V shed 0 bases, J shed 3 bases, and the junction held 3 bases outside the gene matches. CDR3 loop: CSAREGDRGYTEAFF. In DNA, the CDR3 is TGCAGTGCTAGAGAGGGGGACAGGGGGTACACTGAAGCTTTCTTT.

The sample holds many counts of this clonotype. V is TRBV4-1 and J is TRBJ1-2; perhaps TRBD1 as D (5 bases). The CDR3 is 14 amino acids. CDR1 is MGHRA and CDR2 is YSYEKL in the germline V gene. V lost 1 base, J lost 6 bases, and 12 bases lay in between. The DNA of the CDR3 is TGCGCCAGCAGCCAAGTGGGCAGGGTAGATGGCTACACCTTC. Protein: CASSQVGRVDGYTF.

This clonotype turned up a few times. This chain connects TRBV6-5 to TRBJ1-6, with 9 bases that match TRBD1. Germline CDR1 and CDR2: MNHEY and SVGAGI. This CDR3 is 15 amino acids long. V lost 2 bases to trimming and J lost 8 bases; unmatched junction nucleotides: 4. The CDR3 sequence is CASSYGTGRDSPLHF. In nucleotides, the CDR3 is TGTGCCAGCAGTTACGGGACAGGGAGGGATTCACCCCTCCACTTT.

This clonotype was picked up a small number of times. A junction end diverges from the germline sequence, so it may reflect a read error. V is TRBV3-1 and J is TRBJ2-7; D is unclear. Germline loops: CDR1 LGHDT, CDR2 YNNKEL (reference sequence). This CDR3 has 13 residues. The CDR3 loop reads CTSSQAPFYEQYF. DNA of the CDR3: TGTACCAGCAGCCAAGCTCCCTTCTACGAGCAGTACTTC.

CDR3 sequence (DNA): TGCGCCAGCAGACGGACAGGGTTCGGGGAGACCCAGTACTTC. It codes for CASRRTGFGETQYF. The chain has TRBV4-1 and TRBJ2-5; 8 positions match TRBD1. V trimming: 6 bases; J trimming: 5 bases; junction bases outside the gene matches: 8. Germline values: CDR1 MGHRA, CDR2 YSYEKL. The CDR3 is made up of 14 amino acids.